This is a list of T cell receptor beta chains from one sample in a study of beta chain features in type 1 diabetes. TCRdb's copy holds only in-frame clones and misses some; the assay was immunoSEQ multiplex PCR. The data contain 300,000 to 350,000 clones, roughly 14% of them singletons. Input material: naive CD4+ T cells from blood. These receptors were taken from a woman aged 18-29 years with type 1 diabetes. The CDR3 runs from the conserved cysteine through the conserved F or W.

j_call: TRBJ2-1; v_call: TRBV7-9; cdr3_aa: CASSLTASYNEQFF
j_call: TRBJ2-1; v_call: TRBV28; cdr3_aa: CASRLAGGINEQFF
j_call: TRBJ2-7; v_call: TRBV18; cdr3_aa: CASSPASQGVSEQYF
j_call: TRBJ1-1; v_call: TRBV27; cdr3_aa: CASSLGGAGNTEAFF
j_call: TRBJ2-5; v_call: TRBV28; cdr3_aa: CASSAPGQQETQYF
j_call: TRBJ2-5; v_call: TRBV9; cdr3_aa: CASSPQRGFRETQYF
j_call: TRBJ2-3; v_call: TRBV11-2; cdr3_aa: CASSFPSGTGVSTDTQYF
j_call: TRBJ2-1; v_call: TRBV11-2; cdr3_aa: CASSLNPSEYYNEQFF
j_call: TRBJ2-7; v_call: TRBV21-1; cdr3_aa: CASSQAGLAGDYEQYF
j_call: TRBJ1-2; v_call: TRBV18; cdr3_aa: CASSVGQENYGYTF
j_call: TRBJ2-1; v_call: TRBV7-2; cdr3_aa: CASSLTPSSYNEQFF
j_call: TRBJ2-1; v_call: TRBV19; cdr3_aa: CASSSGWTSGYNEQFF
j_call: TRBJ2-7; v_call: TRBV19; cdr3_aa: CASSMDTGGAYEQYF
j_call: TRBJ2-3; v_call: TRBV7-7; cdr3_aa: CASSPTGDTQYF
j_call: TRBJ2-5; v_call: TRBV7-3; cdr3_aa: CASSSGIGLVGTQYF
j_call: TRBJ2-5; v_call: TRBV7-2; cdr3_aa: CASSFGLAEQETQYF
j_call: TRBJ1-1; v_call: TRBV5-1; cdr3_aa: CASRPITGALNTEAFF
j_call: TRBJ1-2; v_call: TRBV19; cdr3_aa: CASSMGPDYGYTF
j_call: TRBJ2-1; v_call: TRBV5-1; cdr3_aa: CASSLAPVTYNEQFF
j_call: TRBJ1-1; v_call: TRBV5-6; cdr3_aa: CASSHRPNTEAFF
j_call: TRBJ2-3; v_call: TRBV19; cdr3_aa: CASSILDTQYF
j_call: TRBJ2-1; v_call: TRBV5-1; cdr3_aa: CASSLGLAHEQFF
j_call: TRBJ2-3; v_call: TRBV25-1; cdr3_aa: CASSEMGLATDTQYF
j_call: TRBJ2-7; v_call: TRBV20-1; cdr3_aa: CSARPREQYF
j_call: TRBJ2-1; v_call: TRBV5-1; cdr3_aa: CASSEGQITYNEQFF
j_call: TRBJ2-7; v_call: TRBV5-4; cdr3_aa: CASSQGGSYEQYF
j_call: TRBJ2-1; v_call: TRBV9; cdr3_aa: CASSLSGSSYNEQFF
j_call: TRBJ1-2; v_call: TRBV29-1; cdr3_aa: CSVTAGTGDYGYTF
j_call: TRBJ2-3; v_call: TRBV14; cdr3_aa: CASSQDGRAPDTQYF
j_call: TRBJ2-5; v_call: TRBV5-1; cdr3_aa: CASRIQGQRETQYF
j_call: TRBJ2-2; v_call: TRBV12-5; cdr3_aa: CASGSLAGGHTGELFF
j_call: TRBJ2-7; v_call: TRBV9; cdr3_aa: CASSVEQGYEQYF
j_call: TRBJ1-2; v_call: TRBV7-2; cdr3_aa: CASSLSSDSYGYTF
j_call: TRBJ1-2; v_call: TRBV5-4; cdr3_aa: CASSPRHLRQEMVYGYTF
j_call: TRBJ2-3; v_call: TRBV27; cdr3_aa: CASKVGRAPDTQYF
j_call: TRBJ2-1; v_call: TRBV11-2; cdr3_aa: CASSFRDRVSEQFF
j_call: TRBJ1-2; v_call: TRBV28; cdr3_aa: CASSLRQGDGYTF
j_call: TRBJ2-1; v_call: TRBV5-1; cdr3_aa: CASSLAGSSYNEQFF
j_call: TRBJ2-3; v_call: TRBV30; cdr3_aa: CAWSVGRTSGRADTQYF
j_call: TRBJ2-2; v_call: TRBV6-5; cdr3_aa: CASRGTGDTGELFF
j_call: TRBJ2-3; v_call: TRBV30; cdr3_aa: CAWSSDRGSFSSDTQYF
j_call: TRBJ2-5; v_call: TRBV9; cdr3_aa: CASSGIAGGIQTQYF